This record concerns one T cell receptor (beta chain) sequence. The junction departs from germline at one end; a sequencing error may be responsible. The source of the sample is a study of T cell changes during pregnancy in multiple sclerosis. Repertoires were generated with immunoSEQ multiplex PCR, while TCRdb's copy carries only in-frame clones and drops some. The repertoire holds about 59,000 clones, with 80% to 95% as singletons. Germline V gives CDR1 LNHDA, CDR2 SQIVND (reference sequence). This CDR3 comprises 11 residues. The chain is built from TRBV19 and TRBJ2-7; 9 bases line up with TRBD1. The sample in question was peripheral blood, obtained in the third trimester of pregnancy. The sequence derives from a female donor in good health, enrolled as a control in a pregnancy study. The CDR3 sequence is CASSFGTGLNF. DNA of the CDR3: TGTGCCAGTAGTTTTGGGACAGGGTTGAACTTC.